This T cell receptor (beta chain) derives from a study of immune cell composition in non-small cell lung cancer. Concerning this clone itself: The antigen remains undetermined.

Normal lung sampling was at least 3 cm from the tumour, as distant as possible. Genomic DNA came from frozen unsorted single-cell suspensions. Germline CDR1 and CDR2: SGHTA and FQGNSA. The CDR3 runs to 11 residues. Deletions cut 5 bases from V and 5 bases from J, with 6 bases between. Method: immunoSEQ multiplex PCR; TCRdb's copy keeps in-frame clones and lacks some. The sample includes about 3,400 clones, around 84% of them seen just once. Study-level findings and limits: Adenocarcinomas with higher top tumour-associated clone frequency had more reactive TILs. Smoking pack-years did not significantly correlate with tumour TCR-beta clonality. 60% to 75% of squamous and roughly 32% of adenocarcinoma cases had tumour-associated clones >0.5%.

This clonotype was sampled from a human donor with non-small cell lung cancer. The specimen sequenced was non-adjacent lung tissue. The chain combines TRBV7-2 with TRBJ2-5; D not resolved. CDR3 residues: CASSPRETQYF. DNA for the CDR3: TGTGCCAGCAGCCCCCGGGAGACCCAGTACTTC.